These 2 T cell receptor beta chains came from one sample sequenced in a study of post-analysis software for immune sequencing data. Antigen specificity for these receptors is unknown. Study-wide results and caveats: TRBV segments more frequent in patients than in controls numbered several and included TRBV5-6, TRBV5-1 and TRBV20-1.

The authors incorporated unique molecular identifiers into the TCR beta cDNA libraries. TCRdb passed the PCR reads through MiXCR, listing each CDR3 protein once. The sample holds over 700,000 distinct CDR3 sequences, 25% to 30% seen once. The sample comprised blood. Receptors originate from a girl aged 5-17 years with multiple sclerosis.

The chain combines TRBV4-1 with TRBJ1-4; possible D gene TRBD1, 5 bases. Trimming cost V 3 bases and J 8 bases, with 13 bases left between them. The CDR3 loop spans 14 amino acids. Germline loops: CDR1 MGHRA, CDR2 YSYEKL. The CDR3: CASSHDPGREKLFF. The CDR3 DNA is TGCGCCAGCAGCCATGACCCAGGGCGGGAAAAACTGTTTTTT.

V usage is TRBV10-3 and J usage is TRBJ1-1; D unresolved. Trimming shortened V by 0 bases and J by 8 bases, and 13 bases separated the two germline ends. The CDR3 totals 14 residues. Per the germline V gene, CDR1 is ENHRY and CDR2 is SYGVKD. The CDR3 DNA is TGTGCCATCAGTGAGTCGGAACAACGAAGGGAAGCTTTCTTT. This sequence encodes CAISESEQRREAFF.